The following is a TCR beta chain sequence with its context. Original analysis: The assay estimated nucleated cells by amplifying reference gene primers. Assay used: immunoSEQ multiplex PCR; TCRdb lists only in-frame clones, some missing. That table is the source of V, J and clone size, and D and trimming were worked out from the DNA. This sample has 140,000 or so clones, with about 76% found just once. The sample comes from a study of blood T cell repertoires in COVID-19. The CDR3 contains 15 residues. Trimming left V 3 bases short and J 2 bases short, with 12 bases between. Germline V lookup: CDR1 KGHSH, CDR2 LQKENI.

The sequencing input was peripheral blood. The source is a human donor in a cohort sampled during active COVID-19. The chain links TRBV18 to TRBJ2-3; maybe TRBD2 (5 bases). The CDR3 protein is CASSPSSGFTDTQYF. The CDR3 DNA reads as TGTGCCAGCTCACCTTCCAGCGGATTCACAGATACGCAGTATTTT.